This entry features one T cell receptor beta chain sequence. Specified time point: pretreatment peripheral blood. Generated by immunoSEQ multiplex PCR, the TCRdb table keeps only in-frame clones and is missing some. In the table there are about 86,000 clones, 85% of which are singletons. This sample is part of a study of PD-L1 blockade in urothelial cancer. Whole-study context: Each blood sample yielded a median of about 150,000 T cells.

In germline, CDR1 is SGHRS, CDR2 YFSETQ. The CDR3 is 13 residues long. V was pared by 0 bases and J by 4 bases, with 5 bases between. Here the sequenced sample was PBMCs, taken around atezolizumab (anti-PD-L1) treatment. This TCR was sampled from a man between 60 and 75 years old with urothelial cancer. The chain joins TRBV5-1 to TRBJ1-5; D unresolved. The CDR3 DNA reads TGCGCCAGCAGCTTGGGGGCGAATCAGCCCCAGCATTTT. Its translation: CASSLGANQPQHF.